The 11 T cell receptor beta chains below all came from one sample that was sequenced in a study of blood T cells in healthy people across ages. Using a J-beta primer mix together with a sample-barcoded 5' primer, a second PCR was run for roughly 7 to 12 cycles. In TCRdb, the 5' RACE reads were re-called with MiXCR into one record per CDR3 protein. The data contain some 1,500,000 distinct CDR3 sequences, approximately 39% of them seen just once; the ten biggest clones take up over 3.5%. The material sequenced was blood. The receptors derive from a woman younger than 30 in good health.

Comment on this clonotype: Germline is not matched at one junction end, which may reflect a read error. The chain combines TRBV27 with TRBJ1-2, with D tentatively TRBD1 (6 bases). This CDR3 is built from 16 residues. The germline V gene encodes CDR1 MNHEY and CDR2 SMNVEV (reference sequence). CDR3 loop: CASSLSIGGTYYGCTF. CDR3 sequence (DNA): TGTGCCAGCAGTTTATCGATTGGCGGGACATACTATGGCTGCACCTTC.

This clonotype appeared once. CDR3 residues: CASSASQGWNTEAFF. The CDR3 DNA follows: TGCGCCAGCAGCGCCTCACAGGGCTGGAACACTGAAGCTTTCTTT. This chain joins TRBV5-1 and TRBJ1-1; D possibly corresponds to TRBD1 (6 bases). From germline, CDR1 is SGHRS and CDR2 YFSETQ. CDR3 size: 15 residues. Trimming removed 4 bases at V and 1 base at J, with 14 bases between.

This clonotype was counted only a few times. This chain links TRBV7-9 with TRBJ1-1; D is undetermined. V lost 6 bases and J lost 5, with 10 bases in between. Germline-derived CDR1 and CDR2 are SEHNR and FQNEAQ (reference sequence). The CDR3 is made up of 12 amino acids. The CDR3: CASSWSGTEAFF. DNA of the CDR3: TGTGCCAGCAGTTGGTCGGGAACTGAAGCTTTCTTT.

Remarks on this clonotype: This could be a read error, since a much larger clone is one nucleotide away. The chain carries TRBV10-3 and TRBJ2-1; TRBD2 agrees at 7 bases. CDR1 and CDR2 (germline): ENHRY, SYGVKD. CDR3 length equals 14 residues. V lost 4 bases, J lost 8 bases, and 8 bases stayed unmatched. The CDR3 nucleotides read TGTGCCATCAGTGGGTCCCTAGCGGTCGATGAGCAGTTCTTC. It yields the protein CAISGSLAVDEQFF.

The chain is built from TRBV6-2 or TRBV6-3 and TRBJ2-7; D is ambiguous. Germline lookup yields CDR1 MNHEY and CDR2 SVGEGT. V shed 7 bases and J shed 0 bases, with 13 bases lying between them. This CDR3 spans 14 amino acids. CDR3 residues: CASKDVVGSYEQYF. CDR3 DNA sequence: TGTGCCAGCAAGGATGTCGTGGGCTCCTACGAGCAGTACTTC.

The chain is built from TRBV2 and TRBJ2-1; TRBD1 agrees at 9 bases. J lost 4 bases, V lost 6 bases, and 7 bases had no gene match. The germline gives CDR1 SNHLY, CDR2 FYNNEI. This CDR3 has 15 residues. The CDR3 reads CASRLTGGPYNEQFF. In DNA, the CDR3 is TGTGCCAGCAGGCTCACAGGGGGCCCGTACAATGAGCAGTTCTTC.

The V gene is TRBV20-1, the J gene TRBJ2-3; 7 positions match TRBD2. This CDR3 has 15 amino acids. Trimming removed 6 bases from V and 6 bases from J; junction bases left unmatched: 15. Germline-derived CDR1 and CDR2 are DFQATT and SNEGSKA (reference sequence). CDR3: CSAPKRDWSLDTQYF. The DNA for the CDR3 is TGCAGTGCGCCCAAGCGGGACTGGAGTTTGGATACGCAGTATTTT.

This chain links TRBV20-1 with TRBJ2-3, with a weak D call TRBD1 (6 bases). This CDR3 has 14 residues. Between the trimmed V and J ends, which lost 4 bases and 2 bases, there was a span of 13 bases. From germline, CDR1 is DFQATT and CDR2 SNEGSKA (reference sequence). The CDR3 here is CSATPGQNTDTQYF. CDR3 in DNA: TGCAGTGCTACTCCGGGACAAAACACAGATACGCAGTATTTT.

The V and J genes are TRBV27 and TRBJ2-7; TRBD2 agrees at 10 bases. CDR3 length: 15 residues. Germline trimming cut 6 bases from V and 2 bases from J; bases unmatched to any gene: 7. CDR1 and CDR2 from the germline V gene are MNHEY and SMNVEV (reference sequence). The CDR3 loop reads CASSSSGGPTYEQYF. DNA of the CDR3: TGTGCCAGCAGCTCTAGCGGGGGCCCGACCTACGAGCAGTACTTC.

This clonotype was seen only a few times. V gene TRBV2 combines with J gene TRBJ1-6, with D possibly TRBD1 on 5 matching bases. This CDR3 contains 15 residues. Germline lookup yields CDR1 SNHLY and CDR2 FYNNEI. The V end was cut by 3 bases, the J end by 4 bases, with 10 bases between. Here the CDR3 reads CASSEQGGYNSPLHF. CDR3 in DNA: TGTGCCAGCAGTGAGCAGGGTGGATATAATTCACCCCTCCACTTT.

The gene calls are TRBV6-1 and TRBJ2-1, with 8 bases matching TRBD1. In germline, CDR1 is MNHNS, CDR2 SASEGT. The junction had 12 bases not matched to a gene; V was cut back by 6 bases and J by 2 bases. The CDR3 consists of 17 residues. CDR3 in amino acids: CASRTEGQGQTYNEQFF. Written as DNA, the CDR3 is TGTGCCAGCAGGACCGAAGGACAGGGACAGACCTACAATGAGCAGTTCTTC.